Presented here are 10 T cell receptor beta chains from one specimen sequenced in a study of radiation and T cells in renal cell carcinoma. Treatment denoted: treatment-naive control, cytoreductive nephrectomy. Here immunoSEQ multiplex PCR was the method, and the copy in TCRdb shows in-frame clones only, minus some. The sample has some 20,000 clones, around three fifths seen once. This specimen consisted of tumor tissue, obtained from a patient whose treatment was nephrectomy without radiotherapy. The receptors originated from a man aged 50-60 years with renal cell carcinoma.

This clone is judged medium-sized. The CDR3, as DNA: TGTGCCAGCAGCGAGGGGACTAGCGGGGGGAATGAGCAGTTCTTC. This translates into CASSEGTSGGNEQFF. The rearrangement uses TRBV5-6 and TRBJ2-1; 15 positions match TRBD2. Per germline, CDR1 SGHDT and CDR2 YYEEEE. This CDR3 spans 15 amino acids. Trimming cost V 4 bases and J 7 bases; bases outside gene matches: 3. The whole variable domain, filled in from reference TRBV5-6 and TRBJ2-1, reads DAGVTQSPTHLIKTRGQQVTLRCSPKSGHDTVSWYQQALGQGPQFIFQYYEEEERQRGNFPDRFSGHQFPNYSSELNVNALLLGDSALYLCASSEGTSGGNEQFFGPGTRLTVL.

This clone was detected only once. The genes are TRBV4-3 and TRBJ2-6; 10 positions agree with TRBD1. J was trimmed by 2 bases and V by 2 bases; bases with no gene match: 3. The CDR3 covers 17 residues. Germline CDR1 reads LGHNA; CDR2 reads YSLEER. CDR3 region: CASSQRQGAAGANVLTF. DNA for the CDR3: TGCGCCAGCAGCCAAAGACAGGGGGCTGCTGGGGCCAACGTCCTGACTTTC.

V is TRBV2 and J is TRBJ2-2; D gene unclear. Germline loops: CDR1 SNHLY, CDR2 FYNNEI. The V and J ends lost 4 bases and 6 bases respectively, with 9 bases between them. This CDR3 is 13 amino acids long. DNA of the CDR3: TGTGCCAGCAGTGTAAGGCTAGCCGGGGAGCTGTTTTTT. Encoded protein: CASSVRLAGELFF.

This clone has only a few counts. The CDR3 bases are TGTGCCAGTAGCCTCGGGACTAGCGTCGAGACCCAGTACTTC. This codes for CASSLGTSVETQYF. This chain uses TRBV19 with TRBJ2-5; 10 nucleotides line up with TRBD2. The V and J ends lost 6 bases and 5 bases, in that order; junction bases with no gene match: 6. Germline lookup yields CDR1 LNHDA and CDR2 SQIVND (reference sequence). The CDR3 is 14 amino acids.

The V gene is TRBV29-1, the J gene TRBJ1-2, with D possibly TRBD1 on 6 matching bases. The germline V gene has CDR1 SQVTM and CDR2 ANQGSEA. This CDR3 is built from 12 residues. Trimming pared 7 bases from V and 2 bases from J, leaving 11 bases between. The CDR3 DNA reads as TGCAGCGCATCCGGGGGCAACTATGGCTACACCTTC. It specifies CSASGGNYGYTF.

The table lists this clone with a few counts. V usage is TRBV5-5 and J usage is TRBJ2-7; no reliable D call. V was trimmed by 4 bases and J by 0 bases, leaving 20 bases between them. The germline V gene has CDR1 SGHKS and CDR2 YYEKEE (reference sequence). The CDR3 has 17 amino acids. CDR3 amino acids: CASSTSLDGLSSYEQYF. Written as DNA, the CDR3 is TGTGCCAGCAGCACCTCCTTGGACGGCCTGAGCTCCTACGAGCAGTACTTC.

The V gene is TRBV20-1, the J gene TRBJ2-7; tentative D call: TRBD2 (6 bases). This CDR3 is built from 11 residues. V was shortened by 5 bases and J by 4 bases, with 9 bases between the two germline ends. Per the germline V gene, CDR1 is DFQATT and CDR2 is SNEGSKA (reference sequence). DNA of the CDR3: TGCAGTGCTGTGGGACTTTACGAGCAGTACTTC. Protein sequence: CSAVGLYEQYF.

This clone is medium-sized in the sample. This sequence joins TRBV19 and TRBJ2-1, with 11 bases aligning to TRBD2. The germline gives CDR1 LNHDA, CDR2 SQIVND (reference sequence). The trim removed 6 bases at V and 5 bases at J, leaving 6 bases unmatched. The CDR3 runs 15 residues. This chain's CDR3 is CASSPIAGGNNEQFF. CDR3 bases: TGTGCCAGTAGCCCGATAGCGGGAGGGAACAATGAGCAGTTCTTC.

The V and J genes are TRBV28 and TRBJ2-7, with TRBD1 as a possible D gene (5 bases). V dropped 3 bases and J dropped 3 bases, with 12 bases sitting between them. Germline V CDR1 and CDR2: MDHEN, SYDVKM. The CDR3 has 14 amino acids. Here the CDR3 DNA reads TGTGCCAGCAGTTTTTTCGACAGCTTCTACGAGCAGTACTTC. Amino acid sequence: CASSFFDSFYEQYF. The whole variable domain, remainder taken from reference TRBV28 and TRBJ2-7, is DVKVTQSSRYLVKRTGEKVFLECVQDMDHENMFWYRQDPGLGLRLIYFSYDVKMKEKGDIPEGYSVSREKKERFSLILESASTNQTSMYLCASSFFDSFYEQYFGPGTRLTVT.

This clone was detected only a few times. J is TRBJ1-1 and V is TRBV10-2; D remains ambiguous. V dropped 6 bases and J dropped 6 bases, with 14 bases sitting between them. This CDR3 is built from 13 residues. CDR1 WSHSY and CDR2 SAAADI come from the germline V gene. Here the CDR3 DNA reads TGCGCCAGCAGGGAGACCGTTTACCCTGAAGCTTTCTTT. It is translated as CASRETVYPEAFF.